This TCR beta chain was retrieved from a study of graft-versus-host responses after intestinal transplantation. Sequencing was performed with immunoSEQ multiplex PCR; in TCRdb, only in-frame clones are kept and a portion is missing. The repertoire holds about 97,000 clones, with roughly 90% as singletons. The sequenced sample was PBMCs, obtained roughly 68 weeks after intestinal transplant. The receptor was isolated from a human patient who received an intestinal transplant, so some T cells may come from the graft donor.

The CDR3 protein is CASSERTGPPETQYF. CDR3 bases: TGCGCCAGCAGTGAGCGGACAGGCCCCCCGGAGACCCAGTACTTC. The rearrangement joins TRBV10-1 to TRBJ2-5; 7 bases align to TRBD1. V dropped 2 bases and J dropped 5; count of bases not matched to a gene: 8. Germline lookup yields CDR1 WNHNN and CDR2 SYGVQD (reference sequence). The CDR3 totals 15 residues.